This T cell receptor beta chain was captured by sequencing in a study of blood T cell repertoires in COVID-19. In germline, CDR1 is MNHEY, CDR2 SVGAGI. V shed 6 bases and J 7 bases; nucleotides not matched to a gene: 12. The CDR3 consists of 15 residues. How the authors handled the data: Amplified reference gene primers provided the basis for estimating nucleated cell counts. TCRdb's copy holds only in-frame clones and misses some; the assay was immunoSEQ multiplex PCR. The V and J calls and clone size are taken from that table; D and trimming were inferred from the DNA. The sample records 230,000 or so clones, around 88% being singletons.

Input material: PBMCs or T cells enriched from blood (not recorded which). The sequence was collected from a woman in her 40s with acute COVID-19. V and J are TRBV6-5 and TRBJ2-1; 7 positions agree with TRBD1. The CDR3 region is CASRFRGGHKNEQFF. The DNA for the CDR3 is TGTGCCAGCAGGTTCCGAGGGGGCCATAAGAATGAGCAGTTCTTC.